This TCR beta chain comes out of a study of blood T cells in healthy people across ages. Using a J-beta primer mix together with a sample-barcoded 5' primer, a second PCR was run for roughly 6 to 11 cycles. One entry per CDR3 protein, called by TCRdb with MiXCR from the 5' RACE reads. The profile shows fewer than 2,000,000 distinct CDR3 sequences, about two fifths of them singletons. The donors, aged roughly 6 to 100, were healthy Caucasians from Russia. The authors extracted at least 6 micrograms of total RNA per sample. This receptor was identified in a human donor in good health. Sequencing was carried out using blood.

CDR3 protein: CSVAPLVEGRETQYF. CDR3 in DNA: TGCAGCGTTGCCCCGCTCGTGGAGGGGAGAGAGACCCAGTACTTC. The gene calls are TRBV29-1 and TRBJ2-5; perhaps TRBD2 as D (6 bases). The germline V and J ends were trimmed by 4 bases and 4 bases, with 19 bases remaining between them. CDR1 is SQVTM and CDR2 is ANQGSEA in the germline V gene. The CDR3 extends over 15 amino acids.